Listed below are T cell receptor beta chains from one sample, sequenced in a study of shared clonotypes between healthy human individuals. Clones were sequenced by immunoSEQ multiplex PCR, and TCRdb holds only the in-frame ones, with some missing. The repertoire has about 2.1 million clones, just over 90% of them found once; the top ten carry approximately 1.7%. Sequenced: naive CD8+ T cells from PBMCs. All receptors come from a man aged 18 to 30 in good health. Some clones in this sample may be carry-over from other donors' samples. The CDR3 runs from the conserved cysteine through the conserved F or W. A D gene is named only where the DNA matches it firmly. The size field is filled for only some rows; it gives once, few, many or a size class.

TRBD1	once	TRBJ2-1	TRBV7-9	CASSGTTGGSLNEQFF	TGTGCCAGCAGCGGCACGACAGGGGGCTCGTTGAATGAGCAGTTCTTC
-	-	TRBJ1-2	TRBV28	CASSPTPRTDNYGYTF	TGTGCCAGCAGTCCCACCCCTCGGACAGACAACTATGGCTACACCTTC
-	-	TRBJ2-3	TRBV30	CAWSDAIGVDTQYF	TGTGCCTGGAGTGACGCCATAGGGGTCGATACGCAGTATTTT
TRBD2	-	TRBJ2-1	TRBV14	CASSQVPTGTSGSPGNEQFF	TGTGCCAGCAGCCAAGTTCCGACCGGGACTAGCGGGAGTCCCGGGAATGAGCAGTTCTTC
-	-	TRBJ2-2	TRBV28	CASSRGRVGTGELFF	TGTGCCAGCAGCCGAGGGCGAGTTGGCACCGGGGAGCTGTTTTTT
-	-	TRBJ2-7	TRBV29-1	CSVQGTEQYF	TGCAGCGTTCAAGGGACCGAGCAGTACTTC
TRBD2	-	TRBJ2-1	TRBV28	CASSNPGLAGKDEQFF	TGTGCCAGCAGCAACCCGGGACTAGCGGGAAAGGATGAGCAGTTCTTC
TRBD1	-	TRBJ1-5	TRBV7-2	CASSQDRGREGNQPQHF	TGTGCCAGCAGCCAGGACAGGGGGCGGGAGGGCAATCAGCCCCAGCATTTT
-	-	TRBJ2-1	TRBV7-8	CASSTNPQGPFF	TGTGCCAGCAGCACGAACCCGCAGGGCCCGTTCTTC
TRBD2	once	TRBJ2-1	TRBV14	CASSVFRSGRYNEQFF	TGTGCCAGCAGCGTCTTCCGCAGCGGGAGGTACAATGAGCAGTTCTTC
-	-	TRBJ1-1	TRBV28	CASAGGPEAFF	TGTGCCAGCGCGGGAGGACCTGAAGCTTTCTTT
TRBD1	once	TRBJ1-1	TRBV9	CASSPLTGTEAFF	TGTGCCAGCAGCCCCCTGACAGGGACTGAAGCTTTCTTT
-	-	TRBJ2-2	TRBV7-9	CASSLERAGLFF	TGTGCCAGCAGCCTAGAGAGGGCTGGGCTGTTTTTT
-	-	TRBJ2-3	TRBV7-9	CASSPRDGTSTDTQYF	TGTGCCAGCAGCCCGCGTGACGGGACTAGCACAGATACGCAGTATTTT
TRBD1	-	TRBJ2-7	TRBV11-2	CASSLDTHLDRDEQYF	TGTGCCAGCAGCTTAGATACCCACCTCGACAGGGACGAGCAGTACTTC
TRBD1	-	TRBJ2-1	TRBV14	CASSQGDRDNEQFF	TGTGCCAGCAGCCAAGGGGACAGAGACAATGAGCAGTTCTTC
-	-	TRBJ1-5	TRBV4-1	CASTSDGGRRPQHF	TGCGCCAGCACCTCAGATGGGGGTCGGCGCCCCCAGCATTTT
-	-	TRBJ1-1	TRBV27	CASSYGTEAFF	TGTGCCAGCAGTTATGGCACTGAAGCTTTCTTT
TRBD1	-	TRBJ1-1	TRBV29-1	CSVRTFSPLQGEAFF	TGCAGCGTCAGAACCTTTAGCCCTTTACAGGGGGAAGCTTTCTTT
TRBD1	-	TRBJ1-1	TRBV27	CASSLERGRRTEAFF	TGTGCCAGCAGTTTAGAAAGGGGGCGTAGGACTGAAGCTTTCTTT
-	-	TRBJ1-2	TRBV5-1	CASSTADGYTF	TGCGCCAGCAGCACAGCAGATGGCTACACCTTC
-	-	TRBJ1-1	TRBV4-1	CASSQEQPMNTEAFF	TGCGCCAGCAGCCAAGAGCAACCGATGAACACTGAAGCTTTCTTT
-	-	TRBJ2-1	TRBV19	CASSIDFRESYNEQFF	TGTGCCAGTAGTATAGATTTTCGAGAGTCCTACAATGAGCAGTTCTTC
-	-	TRBJ2-1	TRBV7-6	CASSITQGNEQFF	TGTGCCAGCAGTATCACCCAGGGTAATGAGCAGTTCTTC
-	-	TRBJ1-2	TRBV11-2	CASSLVTGAYGYTF	TGTGCCAGCAGCTTAGTGACAGGCGCCTATGGCTACACCTTC
-	-	TRBJ2-5	TRBV4-3	CASSQGGAETQYF	TGCGCCAGCAGCCAAGGGGGCGCGGAGACCCAGTACTTC
-	-	TRBJ2-2	TRBV5-5	CASSLAEDTITGELFF	TGTGCCAGCAGCTTGGCCGAGGACACGATCACCGGGGAGCTGTTTTTT
TRBD2	-	TRBJ2-3	TRBV11-2	CASSLGSGDTDTQYF	TGTGCCAGCAGCTTAGGTAGCGGGGACACAGATACGCAGTATTTT
-	-	TRBJ2-7	TRBV19	CASTPRTDSYEQYF	TGTGCCAGTACCCCCCGGACAGACTCTTACGAGCAGTACTTC
-	-	TRBJ1-1	TRBV27	CASSWGGGQGTEAFF	TGTGCCAGCAGTTGGGGCGGGGGCCAGGGCACTGAAGCTTTCTTT
-	-	TRBJ2-1	TRBV19	CASSTDRSSYNEQFF	TGTGCCAGTAGTACCGACAGGAGCTCCTACAATGAGCAGTTCTTC
TRBD1	-	TRBJ1-1	TRBV27	CASSGFPQGYPEAFF	TGTGCCAGCAGTGGATTCCCACAGGGGTACCCTGAAGCTTTCTTT
TRBD2	-	TRBJ2-3	TRBV7-8	CASSSTSGRRLDTQYF	TGTGCCAGCAGCTCCACTAGCGGGAGGAGGTTAGATACGCAGTATTTT
TRBD2	-	TRBJ2-2	TRBV28	CASRDSGRGTGELFF	TGTGCCAGCAGAGATAGCGGGAGAGGCACCGGGGAGCTGTTTTTT
TRBD1	-	TRBJ1-1	TRBV5-6	CASSIRDRALTEAFF	TGTGCCAGCAGCATAAGGGACAGGGCTTTGACTGAAGCTTTCTTT
-	-	TRBJ2-7	TRBV6-5	CASGWGDEQYF	TGTGCCAGCGGGTGGGGCGACGAGCAGTACTTC
TRBD2	-	TRBJ2-1	TRBV27	CASSVLAGGPYNEQFF	TGTGCCAGCAGCGTACTAGCGGGAGGGCCTTACAATGAGCAGTTCTTC
-	-	TRBJ1-6	TRBV30	CAWSKLSYNSPLHF	TGTGCCTGGAGCAAGCTATCATATAATTCACCCCTCCACTTT
-	-	TRBJ2-7	TRBV9	CASSVGWRDEQYF	TGTGCCAGCAGCGTAGGTTGGAGGGACGAGCAGTACTTC
-	-	TRBJ1-1	TRBV4-1	CASSQAWAAGGAEAFF	TGCGCCAGCAGCCAAGCCTGGGCAGCCGGCGGGGCTGAAGCTTTCTTT
-	-	TRBJ2-7	TRBV5-6	CASTGQFTYEQYF	TGTGCCAGCACCGGACAGTTTACCTACGAGCAGTACTTC
-	once	TRBJ1-1	TRBV7-6	CASRPVNTEAFF	TGTGCCAGCAGGCCCGTGAACACTGAAGCTTTCTTT
TRBD2	-	TRBJ2-1	TRBV27	CASSSLAGGNEQFF	TGTGCCAGCAGTTCGCTAGCGGGAGGTAATGAGCAGTTCTTC
-	-	TRBJ2-7	TRBV19	CASSIDLEGEQYF	TGTGCCAGTAGTATAGATCTCGAGGGAGAGCAGTACTTC
-	-	TRBJ2-7	TRBV28	CASSFQETYEQYF	TGTGCCAGCAGTTTTCAGGAGACCTACGAGCAGTACTTC
TRBD1	-	TRBJ2-7	TRBV6-5	CASSPDRASYEQYF	TGTGCCAGCAGCCCCGACAGGGCTTCCTACGAGCAGTACTTC
-	once	TRBJ2-7	TRBV6-1	CASSATGISYEQYF	TGTGCCAGCAGTGCCACAGGGATCTCCTACGAGCAGTACTTC
TRBD2	-	TRBJ2-1	TRBV7-2	CASSPGGALYNEQFF	TGTGCCAGCAGCCCCGGGGGGGCCCTCTACAATGAGCAGTTCTTC
TRBD1	-	TRBJ2-3	TRBV7-9	CASGDSRVADTQYF	TGTGCCAGTGGGGACAGCCGGGTGGCAGATACGCAGTATTTT
TRBD2	-	TRBJ2-5	TRBV7-2	CASSPGLAVQETQYF	TGTGCCAGCAGCCCCGGACTAGCGGTCCAAGAGACCCAGTACTTC
-	-	TRBJ1-2	TRBV27	CASTSGGLGPYGYTF	TGTGCCAGCACCAGTGGTGGATTGGGGCCGTATGGCTACACCTTC
-	once	TRBJ2-7	TRBV28	CASSGLYDRLIYEQYF	TGTGCCAGCAGTGGGCTGTACGACCGTTTAATCTACGAGCAGTACTTC
TRBD2	-	TRBJ2-3	TRBV9	CASSVASSGRSRIQYF	TGTGCCAGCAGCGTAGCTAGTAGCGGGAGAAGTCGTATACAGTATTTT
-	-	TRBJ2-2	TRBV29-1	CSVPPEGSNTGELFF	TGCAGCGTCCCCCCAGAGGGCAGTAACACCGGGGAGCTGTTTTTT